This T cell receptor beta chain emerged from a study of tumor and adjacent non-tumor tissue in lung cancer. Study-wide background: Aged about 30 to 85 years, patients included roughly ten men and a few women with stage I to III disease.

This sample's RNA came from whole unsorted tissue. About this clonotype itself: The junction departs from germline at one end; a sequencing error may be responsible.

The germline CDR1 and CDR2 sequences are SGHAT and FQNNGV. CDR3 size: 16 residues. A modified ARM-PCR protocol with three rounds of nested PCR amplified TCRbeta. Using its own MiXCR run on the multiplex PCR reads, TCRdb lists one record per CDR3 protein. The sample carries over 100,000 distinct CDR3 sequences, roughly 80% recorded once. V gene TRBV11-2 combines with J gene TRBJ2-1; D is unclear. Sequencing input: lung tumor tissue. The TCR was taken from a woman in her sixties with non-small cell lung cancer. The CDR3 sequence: CASSLRRDRSYNEQVF. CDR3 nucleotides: TGTGCCAGCAGCTTACGGCGAGATCGGTCCTACAATGAGCAGGTCTTC.